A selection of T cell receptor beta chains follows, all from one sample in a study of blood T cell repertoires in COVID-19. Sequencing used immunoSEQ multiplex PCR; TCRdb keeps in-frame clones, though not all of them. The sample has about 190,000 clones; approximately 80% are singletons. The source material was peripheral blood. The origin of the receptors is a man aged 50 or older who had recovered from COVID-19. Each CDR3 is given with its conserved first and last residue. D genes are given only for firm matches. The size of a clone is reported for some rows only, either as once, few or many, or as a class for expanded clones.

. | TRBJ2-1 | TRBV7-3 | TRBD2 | CASSVSGSSYNEQFF | TGTGCCAGCAGCGTTAGCGGGAGCTCCTACAATGAGCAGTTCTTC
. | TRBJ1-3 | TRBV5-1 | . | CASSRGQHSGNTIYF | TGCGCCAGCAGCAGAGGACAGCACTCTGGAAACACCATATATTTT
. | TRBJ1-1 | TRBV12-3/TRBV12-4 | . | CASSLARNTEAFF | TGTGCCAGCAGTTTAGCCAGGAACACTGAAGCTTTCTTT
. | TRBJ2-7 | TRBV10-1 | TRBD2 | CASSERIAGVGQYF | TGCGCCAGCAGTGAGCGGATAGCGGGAGTTGGGCAGTACTTC
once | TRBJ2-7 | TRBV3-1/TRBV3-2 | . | CASSQASGNEQYF | TGTGCCAGCAGCCAAGCAAGCGGTAACGAGCAGTACTTC
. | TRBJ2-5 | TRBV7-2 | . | CASSPSPAFTQYF | TGTGCCAGCAGCCCATCACCAGCGTTTACCCAGTACTTC
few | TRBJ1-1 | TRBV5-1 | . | CASSLVGAGTEAFF | TGCGCCAGCAGCTTGGTCGGCGCAGGGACTGAAGCTTTCTTT
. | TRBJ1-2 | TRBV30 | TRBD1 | CAWVRLSRRGLGGYTF | TGTGCCTGGGTCAGACTATCGCGAAGGGGGCTGGGGGGCTACACCTTC
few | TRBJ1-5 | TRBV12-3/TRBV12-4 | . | CASSFTENQPQHF | TGTGCCAGCAGCTTCACAGAGAATCAGCCCCAGCATTTT
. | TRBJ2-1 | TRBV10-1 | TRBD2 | CASSESKPSGRGNEQFF | TGCGCCAGCAGTGAGTCGAAACCTAGCGGGAGAGGGAATGAGCAGTTCTTC
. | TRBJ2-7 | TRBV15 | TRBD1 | CATSRDRTYEQYF | TGTGCCACCAGCAGGGACAGGACCTACGAGCAGTACTTC
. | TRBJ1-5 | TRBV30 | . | CAWSGGGYQPQHF | TGTGCCTGGAGCGGCGGGGGCTATCAGCCCCAGCATTTT
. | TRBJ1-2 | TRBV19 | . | CASSTPTGSYGYTF | TGTGCCAGTAGTACCCCCACGGGGTCCTATGGCTACACCTTC
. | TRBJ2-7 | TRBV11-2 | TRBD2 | CASSYRTSGSYEQYF | TGTGCCAGCAGCTATCGGACTAGCGGGAGCTACGAGCAGTACTTC
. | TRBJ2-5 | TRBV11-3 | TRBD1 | CASSLGTGGMETQYF | TGTGCCAGCAGCTTAGGGACAGGGGGCATGGAGACCCAGTACTTC
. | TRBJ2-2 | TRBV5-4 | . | CASSLELDTGELFF | TGTGCCAGCAGCTTGGAACTCGACACCGGGGAGCTGTTTTTT
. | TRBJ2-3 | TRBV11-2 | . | CASSLALGGGAYTQYF | TGTGCCAGCAGCTTAGCCCTAGGGGGAGGGGCGTATACGCAGTATTTT
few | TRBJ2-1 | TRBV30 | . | CAWSGGGDEQFF | TGTGCCTGGAGTGGCGGAGGAGATGAGCAGTTCTTC
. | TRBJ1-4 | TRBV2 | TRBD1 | CASRGQGGTNEKLFF | TGTGCCAGCAGAGGACAGGGGGGAACTAATGAAAAACTGTTTTTT
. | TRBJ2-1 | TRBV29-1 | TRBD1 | CSVKQGGQFF | TGCAGCGTTAAACAGGGGGGGCAGTTCTTC
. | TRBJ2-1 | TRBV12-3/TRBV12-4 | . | CASSSNYNEQFF | TGTGCCAGCAGTTCTAACTACAATGAGCAGTTCTTC
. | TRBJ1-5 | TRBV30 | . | CAWSPRGQNDFNSNQPQHF | TGTGCCTGGAGTCCCCGAGGGCAGAACGACTTCAATAGCAATCAGCCCCAGCATTTT
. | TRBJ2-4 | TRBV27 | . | CASSLVAGANIQYF | TGTGCCAGCAGTTTAGTAGCAGGGGCAAACATTCAGTACTTC
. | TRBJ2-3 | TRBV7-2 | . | CASSYGGPDTQYF | TGTGCCAGCAGCTACGGAGGACCAGATACGCAGTATTTT
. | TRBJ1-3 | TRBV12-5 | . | CASGLGQGTSGNTIYF | TGTGCTAGTGGTTTGGGGCAGGGGACCTCTGGAAACACCATATATTTT
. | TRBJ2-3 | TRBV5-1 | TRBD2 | CASSIRTSGGADTQYF | TGCGCCAGCAGCATTCGGACTAGCGGGGGGGCAGATACGCAGTATTTT
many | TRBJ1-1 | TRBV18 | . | CASSPGTGSNTEAFF | TGTGCCAGCTCACCAGGTACAGGATCGAACACTGAAGCTTTCTTT
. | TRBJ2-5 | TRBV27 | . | CASSSTAYQETQYF | TGTGCCAGCAGTTCGACAGCCTACCAAGAGACCCAGTACTTC
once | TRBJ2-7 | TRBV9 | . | CASSFGLSYEQYF | TGTGCCAGCAGCTTCGGACTATCCTACGAGCAGTACTTC
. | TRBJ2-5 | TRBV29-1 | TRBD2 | CSVLAGVVETQYF | TGCAGCGTTCTAGCGGGAGTTGTAGAGACCCAGTACTTC
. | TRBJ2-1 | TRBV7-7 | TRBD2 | CASSSGLAGLNEQFF | TGTGCCAGCAGCTCGGGACTAGCGGGACTCAATGAGCAGTTCTTC
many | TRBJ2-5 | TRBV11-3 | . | CASSLGASSETQYF | TGTGCCAGCAGCTTGGGGGCGTCTTCAGAGACCCAGTACTTC
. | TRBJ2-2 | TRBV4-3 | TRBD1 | CASSQEAGWGQGVSGELFF | TGCGCCAGCAGCCAAGAGGCGGGTTGGGGACAGGGGGTCTCCGGGGAGCTGTTTTTT
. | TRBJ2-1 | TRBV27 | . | CASSPGRRSSYNEQFF | TGTGCCAGCAGTCCCGGGCGGAGGAGCTCCTACAATGAGCAGTTCTTC
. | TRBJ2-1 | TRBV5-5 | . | CASSFSGLSSVEQFF | TGTGCCAGCAGCTTCAGTGGACTATCCTCCGTTGAGCAGTTCTTC
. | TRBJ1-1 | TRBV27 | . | CASSLSRGLTEAFF | TGTGCCAGCAGTTTATCGCGGGGTCTCACTGAAGCTTTCTTT